A selection of T cell receptor beta chains follows, all from one sample in a study of blood T cell repertoires in COVID-19. Sequencing was performed with immunoSEQ multiplex PCR; in TCRdb, only in-frame clones are kept and a portion is missing. The sample holds tens of thousands of clones, 65% to 85% seen once. The sample taken for sequencing was peripheral blood. Source of these receptors: a man aged 50-59 years with acute or convalescent COVID-19. Each CDR3 is given with its conserved first and last residue. D genes are given only for firm matches. A row's size may be missing; if present it is once, few, many or a size class.

d_call | j_call | clone_size | v_call | cdr3_aa | cdr3_nt
. | TRBJ2-3 | . | TRBV1 | CTSSQEVIEGATDTQYF | TGCACCAGCAGCCAAGAAGTTATCGAGGGGGCCACAGATACGCAGTATTTT
. | TRBJ1-6 | . | TRBV19 | CASSIWTDNSPLHF | TGTGCCAGTAGTATTTGGACAGATAATTCACCCCTCCACTTT
TRBD2 | TRBJ2-1 | . | TRBV6-1 | CASSEARTSGRNEQFF | TGTGCCAGCAGTGAAGCGAGGACTAGCGGGAGAAATGAGCAGTTCTTC
TRBD1 | TRBJ2-7 | . | TRBV12-3/TRBV12-4 | CASSLGQGEEQYF | TGTGCCAGCAGTTTAGGACAGGGGGAAGAGCAGTACTTC
. | TRBJ1-5 | . | TRBV27 | CASPWRASNQPQHF | TGTGCCAGCCCCTGGAGGGCTAGCAATCAGCCCCAGCATTTT
. | TRBJ2-5 | . | TRBV6-5 | CASTPRGPQETQYF | TGTGCCAGCACCCCCCGTGGGCCCCAAGAGACCCAGTACTTC
TRBD2 | TRBJ2-2 | few | TRBV28 | CASSLWKLAGGPGELFF | TGTGCCAGCAGTTTATGGAAACTAGCGGGAGGGCCCGGGGAGCTGTTTTTT
TRBD1 | TRBJ1-5 | . | TRBV19 | CASSIPGQHNQPQHF | TGTGCCAGTAGTATACCGGGACAGCATAATCAGCCCCAGCATTTT
. | TRBJ2-7 | . | TRBV27 | CASSQNPSYEQYF | TGTGCCAGCAGTCAGAACCCATCCTACGAGCAGTACTTC
TRBD1 | TRBJ2-5 | . | TRBV5-6 | CASSSGQGLWETQYF | TGTGCCAGCAGCTCGGGACAGGGACTTTGGGAGACCCAGTACTTC
TRBD2 | TRBJ2-5 | . | TRBV6-5 | CASSTATSGQETQYF | TGTGCCAGCAGTACCGCAACTAGCGGGCAAGAGACCCAGTACTTC